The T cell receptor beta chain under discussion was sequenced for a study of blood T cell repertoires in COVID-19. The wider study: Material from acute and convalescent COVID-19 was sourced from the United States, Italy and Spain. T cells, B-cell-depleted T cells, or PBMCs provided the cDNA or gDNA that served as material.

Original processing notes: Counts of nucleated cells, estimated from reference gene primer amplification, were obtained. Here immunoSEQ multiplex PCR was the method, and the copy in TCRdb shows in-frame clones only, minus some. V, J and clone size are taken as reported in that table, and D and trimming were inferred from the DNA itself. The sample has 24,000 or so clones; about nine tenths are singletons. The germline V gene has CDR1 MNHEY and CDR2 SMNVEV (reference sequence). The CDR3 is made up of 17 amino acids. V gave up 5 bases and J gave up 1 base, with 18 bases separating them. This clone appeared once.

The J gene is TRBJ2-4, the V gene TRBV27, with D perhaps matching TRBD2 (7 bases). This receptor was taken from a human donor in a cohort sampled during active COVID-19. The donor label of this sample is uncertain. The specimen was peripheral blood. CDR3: CASSTAGGGAAKNIQYF. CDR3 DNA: TGTGCCAGCAGTACCGCTGGTGGGGGGGCGGCCAAAAACATTCAGTACTTC.